The next 30 T cell receptor beta chains were all read from a single sample in a study of T-cell reconstitution after alpha-beta-depleted transplantation in children. Unique molecular identifiers were built into the TCRbeta library. Via MiXCR, TCRdb re-called the PCR reads, giving one row per CDR3 protein. The sample shows about 640,000 distinct CDR3 sequences, 10% to 15% of them seen only once. Material: PBMCs, mostly from graft donor cells, obtained 360 days after TCRalphabeta/CD19-depleted stem cell transplant. The source of these receptors is a male patient aged 10 to 17 who had a stem cell transplant for acute myeloid leukemia, so the T cells may come from the graft donor.

This clonotype showed up just a few times. The rearrangement joins TRBV10-3 to TRBJ2-5; 8 nucleotides align to TRBD1. The CDR3 is 16 residues long. The V gene's germline CDR1 is ENHRY and CDR2 SYGVKD. The junction had 10 bases not matched to a gene; V was cut back by 2 bases and J by 5 bases. The CDR3 region is CAISEPMTGALETQYF. The DNA of the CDR3 is TGTGCCATCAGTGAGCCCATGACAGGGGCCCTGGAGACCCAGTACTTC.

There are many counts of this clonotype. The rearrangement uses TRBV20-1 and TRBJ2-7; 11 positions agree with TRBD2. The V segment lost 3 bases and the J segment 5 bases; nucleotides outside the gene matches: 12. Germline CDR1 reads DFQATT; CDR2 reads SNEGSKA (reference sequence). The CDR3 spans 16 residues. CDR3 sequence (DNA): TGCAGTGCTAGTTCTTTAGCGGGAGGGCCGGTTAACGAGCAGTACTTC. Its translation is CSASSLAGGPVNEQYF.

There are many counts of this clonotype. This chain's CDR3 is CAIRVGGANTEAFF. The CDR3 DNA is TGTGCCATCAGGGTAGGGGGGGCAAACACTGAAGCTTTCTTT. The V and J genes are TRBV10-3 and TRBJ1-1; perhaps TRBD1 as D (6 bases). Looked up from germline, CDR1 is ENHRY and CDR2 is SYGVKD. This CDR3 contains 14 residues. V was trimmed by 6 bases and J by 2 bases, leaving 13 bases between them.

This clonotype was recorded at least ten times. This chain links TRBV4-3 with TRBJ2-1, with 7 bases fitting TRBD2. The CDR3 totals 16 residues. J lost 0 bases, V lost 6 bases, and 8 bases had no gene match. Per germline, CDR1 LGHNA and CDR2 YSLEER. The CDR3 loop reads CASSRWRESSYNEQFF. The CDR3, as DNA: TGCGCCAGCAGTAGATGGCGGGAGAGCTCCTACAATGAGCAGTTCTTC.

The chain has TRBV7-2 and TRBJ2-7; D gene uncertain. CDR1 is SGHTA and CDR2 is FQGNSA in the germline V gene. Between the trimmed V and J ends, which lost 1 base and 7 bases, there was a span of 23 bases. The length of the CDR3 is 17 residues. CDR3 sequence (DNA): TGTGCCAGCAGCTTAGAGCTGGCAGCCCCCAAAGATAGGGAGCAGTACTTC. Its protein product is CASSLELAAPKDREQYF.

This clonotype was seen a few times. The chain uses TRBV30 and TRBJ2-5, with unresolved D. V was pared by 5 bases and J by 0 bases, with 13 bases between. Germline V CDR1 and CDR2: GTSNPN, SVGIG (reference sequence). The CDR3 runs to 14 residues. The CDR3 loop is CAWGAGLDQETQYF. CDR3 DNA sequence: TGTGCCTGGGGTGCCGGGCTAGACCAAGAGACCCAGTACTTC. Combining the CDR3 with reference TRBV30 and TRBJ2-5 gives the whole variable domain SQTIHQWPATLVQPVGSPLSLECTVEGTSNPNLYWYRQAAGRGLQLLFYSVGIGQISSEVPQNLSASRPQDRQFILSSKKLLLSDSGFYLCAWGAGLDQETQYFGPGTRLLVL.

This clonotype was counted a few times. The rearrangement links TRBV12-3 or TRBV12-4 to TRBJ2-2, with TRBD1 as a possible D gene (5 bases). V dropped 5 bases and J dropped 0 bases, with 10 bases sitting between them. This CDR3 spans 15 amino acids. For the CDR3, the DNA is TGTGCCAGCAGTCAAGCCAGGGCGAACACCGGGGAGCTGTTTTTT. This translates into CASSQARANTGELFF.

This clonotype occurred many times. J is TRBJ2-5 and V is TRBV28, with D possibly called TRBD1 or TRBD2 (5 bases each). The V and J ends lost 7 bases and 3 bases respectively, with 15 bases between them. The CDR3 length is 14 residues. Looked up from germline, CDR1 is MDHEN and CDR2 is SYDVKM. CDR3 protein: CASTEDEGKETQYF. DNA of the CDR3: TGTGCCAGCACCGAAGATGAGGGGAAAGAGACCCAGTACTTC.

On this clonotype itself: Possible read error: a much larger clone is one base away. The chain joins TRBV25-1 to TRBJ2-2; TRBD2 matches 8 bases. V shed 3 bases, J shed 9 bases, and the junction held 12 bases outside the gene matches. The germline gives CDR1 MGHDK, CDR2 SYGVNS. CDR3 length equals 16 residues. The CDR3 sequence is CASSDLTSEKRRELFF. The CDR3 nucleotides are TGTGCCAGCAGTGACCTGACTAGCGAAAAGAGGAGGGAGCTGTTTTTT.

This clonotype was recorded a few times. V gene TRBV29-1 combines with J gene TRBJ2-7, with 11 bases fitting TRBD2. Germline lookup yields CDR1 SQVTM and CDR2 ANQGSEA. The V segment lost 4 bases and the J segment 2 bases; nucleotides outside the gene matches: 7. The CDR3 extends over 15 amino acids. The CDR3 spells CSVASLAGVPYEQYF. The DNA of the CDR3 is TGCAGCGTTGCGTCACTAGCGGGAGTCCCCTACGAGCAGTACTTC.

This chain joins TRBV4-3 and TRBJ2-7; D is unresolved. V lost 3 bases, J lost 0 bases, and 9 bases lay in between. From germline, CDR1 is LGHNA and CDR2 YSLEER. This CDR3 is built from 14 residues. Here the CDR3 reads CASSHPTNSYEQYF. In DNA form, the CDR3 reads TGCGCCAGCAGCCATCCCACTAACTCCTACGAGCAGTACTTC.

This clonotype has ten or more counts. The chain recombines TRBV28 with TRBJ2-1; 12 bases are shared with TRBD2. This CDR3 spans 15 amino acids. Trimming at V came to 4 bases and at J to 9 bases, leaving 7 bases not matched to a gene. The germline V gene has CDR1 MDHEN and CDR2 SYDVKM. The CDR3 DNA reads as TGTGCCAGCAGTTACCTAGCGGGAGGGCCTAGTGAGCAGTTCTTC. Amino acid sequence: CASSYLAGGPSEQFF.

The gene calls are TRBV7-2 and TRBJ2-7; TRBD1 is a possible D gene (5 bases). This CDR3 is 15 amino acids long. Germline V gene sequence: CDR1 SGHTA, CDR2 FQGNSA. Trimming removed 1 base at V and 5 bases at J, with 15 bases between. CDR3 in DNA: TGTGCCAGCAGCTTAGGAGCCCACCCAGGGAACGAGCAGTACTTC. Translation: CASSLGAHPGNEQYF. Complete variable domain (other parts from reference TRBV7-2 and TRBJ2-7): GAGVSQSPSNKVTEKGKDVELRCDPISGHTALYWYRQSLGQGLEFLIYFQGNSAPDKSGLPSDRFSAERTGGSVSTLTIQRTQQEDSAVYLCASSLGAHPGNEQYFGPGTRLTVT.

In its sample, this clonotype was seen many times. This rearrangement joins TRBV29-1 to TRBJ2-7; 10 bases agree with TRBD2. Trimming at V came to 4 bases and at J to 5 bases, leaving 5 bases not matched to a gene. CDR1 SQVTM and CDR2 ANQGSEA come from the germline V gene. This CDR3 region has 13 residues. The DNA of the CDR3 is TGCAGCGTTGCCCCTGGGACTAGCGACGAGCAGTACTTC. The encoded protein is CSVAPGTSDEQYF.

In this sample, this clonotype turned up a few times. V usage is TRBV25-1 and J usage is TRBJ2-7, with D tentatively TRBD1 (6 bases). The germline V and J ends were trimmed by 10 bases and 1 base, with 14 bases remaining between them. The CDR3 consists of 13 residues. The V gene's germline CDR1 is MGHDK and CDR2 SYGVNS. As DNA, the CDR3 is TGTGCCACCAGGGACATCTCATCCTACGAGCAGTACTTC. It is translated as CATRDISSYEQYF.

This clonotype was found a few times. The chain employs TRBV5-1 and TRBJ1-2; tentative D call: TRBD1 (6 bases). The CDR3 contains 15 residues. Germline lookup yields CDR1 SGHRS and CDR2 YFSETQ. V lost 0 bases to trimming and J lost 6 bases, with 15 bases between them. The CDR3 sequence is CASSLALRGLHGYTF. The CDR3 DNA reads as TGCGCCAGCAGCTTGGCCCTCAGGGGACTTCATGGCTACACCTTC.

There are a few counts of this clonotype. This chain connects TRBV4-2 to TRBJ2-7, with 8 nucleotides matching TRBD1. Trimming at V came to 0 bases and at J to 0 bases, leaving 10 bases not matched to a gene. There are 18 residues in the CDR3. CDR1 and CDR2 (germline): LGHNA, YNFKEQ. CDR3 DNA sequence: TGTGCCAGCAGCCAAGATTCCCCTGGACAGGGAAGCTCCTACGAGCAGTACTTC. Protein sequence: CASSQDSPGQGSSYEQYF.

CDR3 coding DNA: TGCAGCGTTGGCAGGGGAGCTGGGGCCAACGTCCTGACTTTC. This gives the protein CSVGRGAGANVLTF. The gene calls are TRBV29-1 and TRBJ2-6, with D possibly matching TRBD1 (6 bases). CDR3 size: 14 residues. The germline V gene encodes CDR1 SQVTM and CDR2 ANQGSEA. Trimming pared 4 bases from V and 2 bases from J, leaving 9 bases between.

This clonotype was seen a few times. The V call is TRBV4-3, the J call TRBJ2-7, with 10 positions matching TRBD2. The V and J ends lost 0 bases and 0 bases, in that order; junction bases with no gene match: 5. Germline CDR1 and CDR2: LGHNA and YSLEER. The length of the CDR3 is 17 residues. The CDR3 reads CASSQDTSGTNSYEQYF. CDR3 sequence (DNA): TGCGCCAGCAGCCAAGACACTAGCGGGACCAACTCCTACGAGCAGTACTTC.

The chain has TRBV7-6 and TRBJ2-1; 14 bases align to TRBD2. Losses at the gene ends were 1 base for V and 7 bases for J; bases not matched to a gene: 9. From germline, CDR1 is SGHVS and CDR2 FNYEAQ. This CDR3 spans 18 amino acids. This CDR3 reads CASSLGLAGGLYRNEQFF. The CDR3 DNA reads TGTGCCAGCAGCTTAGGACTAGCGGGAGGGCTATACCGTAATGAGCAGTTCTTC.

This clonotype was detected a few times. The chain carries TRBV18 and TRBJ2-5, with TRBD1 as a possible D gene (7 bases). V dropped 6 bases and J dropped 0 bases, with 20 bases sitting between them. CDR1 and CDR2 from the germline V gene are KGHSH and LQKENI. This CDR3 is built from 17 residues. CDR3 loop: CASSPGGTTKYQETQYF. In nucleotides, the CDR3 is TGTGCCAGCTCGCCAGGGGGGACCACAAAATACCAAGAGACCCAGTACTTC. The variable domain in full, completed from reference TRBV18 and TRBJ2-5, reads NAGVMQNPRHLVRRRGQEARLRCSPMKGHSHVYWYRQLPEEGLKFMVYLQKENIIDESGMPKERFSAEFPKEGPSILRIQQVVRGDSAAYFCASSPGGTTKYQETQYFGPGTRLLVL.

This clonotype was seen only a few times. The chain couples TRBV30 to TRBJ2-7; D is unresolved. Germline loops: CDR1 GTSNPN, CDR2 SVGIG (reference sequence). The V end lost 0 bases, the J end lost 2 bases, and 5 bases lay between the germline ends. The CDR3 extends over 12 amino acids. CDR3: CAWSVSTYEQYF. DNA of the CDR3: TGTGCCTGGAGTGTCTCAACCTACGAGCAGTACTTC.

The table lists this clonotype with many counts. The V call is TRBV5-1, the J call TRBJ2-7; D gene uncertain. Germline V CDR1 and CDR2: SGHRS, YFSETQ. The CDR3 sequence is 11 residues long. Trimming took 4 bases from V and 5 from J, leaving 7 bases between them. DNA of the CDR3: TGCGCCAGCAGCCCAGGACACGAGCAGTACTTC. Protein: CASSPGHEQYF. Supplemented by reference TRBV5-1 and TRBJ2-7, the full variable domain reads KAGVTQTPRYLIKTRGQQVTLSCSPISGHRSVSWYQQTPGQGLQFLFEYFSETQRNKGNFPGRFSGRQFSNSRSEMNVSTLELGDSALYLCASSPGHEQYFGPGTRLTVT.

This clonotype was counted only a few times. The CDR3 DNA follows: TGTGCCAGCAGTTACTCCATCACCCCAGGGGTCCCCTACGAGCAGTACTTC. Its translation is CASSYSITPGVPYEQYF. The rearrangement links TRBV6-5 to TRBJ2-7; possibly TRBD1 for D (6 bases). The germline V and J ends were trimmed by 0 bases and 2 bases, with 17 bases remaining between them. The germline gives CDR1 MNHEY, CDR2 SVGAGI. The CDR3 covers 17 residues.

V and J are TRBV5-1 and TRBJ2-7; D perhaps matches TRBD1 (6 bases). Germline V gene data show CDR1 as SGHRS and CDR2 as YFSETQ. Trimming left V 4 bases short and J 4 bases short, with 18 bases between. The CDR3 sequence is 15 residues long. As DNA, the CDR3 is TGCGCCAGCAGCACCTCAGGGGACGGGCCTTACGAGCAGTACTTC. This codes for CASSTSGDGPYEQYF.

This chain connects TRBV7-8 to TRBJ1-1, with 7 bases that match TRBD1. The V segment lost 5 bases and the J segment 0 bases; nucleotides outside the gene matches: 3. There are 14 residues in the CDR3. CDR1 and CDR2 from the germline V gene are SGHVS and FQNEAQ. Written as DNA, the CDR3 is TGTGCCAGCAGCCCGGACAGGCTGAACACTGAAGCTTTCTTT. Amino acids: CASSPDRLNTEAFF.

The chain employs TRBV11-3 and TRBJ2-1; D may be TRBD2 (5 bases). Trimming took off 2 bases at V and 3 bases at J, with 20 bases between the two ends. The germline CDR1 and CDR2 sequences are SGHNT and YENEEA. This CDR3 contains 18 residues. CDR3 sequence reads: CASSLYFVPNSDYNEQFF. CDR3 coding DNA: TGTGCCAGCAGCTTATACTTCGTCCCCAATAGCGACTACAATGAGCAGTTCTTC.

This chain joins TRBV7-2 and TRBJ2-7, with 12 bases identical to TRBD2. V gave up 0 bases and J gave up 2 bases; unmatched junction bases: 5. This CDR3 is 17 amino acids long. Germline CDR1 is SGHTA and CDR2 is FQGNSA. The CDR3 coding sequence is TGTGCCAGCAGCTTAGCCCCGACTAGCGGGAGCCCCTACGAGCAGTACTTC. Protein: CASSLAPTSGSPYEQYF.

This clonotype was picked up many times. The chain uses TRBV5-8 and TRBJ2-6, with 9 nucleotides matching TRBD2. Losses at the gene ends were 0 bases for V and 0 bases for J; bases not matched to a gene: 1. CDR1 is SGHTS, CDR2 YDEGEE, per germline. This CDR3 has 17 residues. CDR3 nucleotides: TGTGCCAGCAGCTTGGCTAGCGGGATCTCTGGGGCCAACGTCCTGACTTTC. It codes for CASSLASGISGANVLTF. Looking up the rest from reference TRBV5-8 and TRBJ2-6 gives the full variable domain: EAGVTQSPTHLIKTRGQQATLRCSPISGHTSVYWYQQALGLGLQFLLWYDEGEERNRGNFPPRFSGRQFPNYSSELNVNALELEDSALYLCASSLASGISGANVLTFGAGSRLTVL.

The V call is TRBV20-1, the J call TRBJ2-3; D possibly uses TRBD1 or TRBD2 (6 bases each). Trimming stripped 3 bases from V and 2 bases from J, with 24 bases between. The CDR3 contains 18 residues. Germline V lookup: CDR1 DFQATT, CDR2 SNEGSKA (reference sequence). CDR3 coding DNA: TGCAGTGCTAGTGATAATAGGGGGGAGAGGGGACCCACAGATACGCAGTATTTT. Protein sequence: CSASDNRGERGPTDTQYF.